These 20 T cell receptor beta chains were all obtained from the same sample, sequenced in a study of chemoradiotherapy in HPV16-positive cancers. Sequenced by immunoSEQ multiplex PCR; TCRdb stores in-frame clones only, minus some. Counted here are approximately 50,000 clones, roughly 90% occurring once; the ten biggest clones make up roughly 3.4%. Sequencing used blood, obtained from a patient who underwent chemoradiotherapy. These TCRs come from a human donor with HPV-associated anogenital cancer.

The rearrangement uses TRBV5-1 and TRBJ2-4, with 7 bases fitting TRBD2. Germline-derived CDR1 and CDR2 are SGHRS and YFSETQ. The CDR3 is 15 amino acids. J gave up 7 bases and V 2 bases, and 9 bases lay outside the gene matches. In DNA, the CDR3 is TGCGCCAGCAGCTTACTCCCGAGCGGGAACAACATTCAGTACTTC. This sequence encodes CASSLLPSGNNIQYF.

As DNA, the CDR3 is TGTGCCAGCAGTCAAGGGGCCCTACTATTCACAGATACGCAGTATTTT. Amino acid sequence: CASSQGALLFTDTQYF. This chain joins TRBV2 and TRBJ2-3; possible D gene TRBD1, 5 bases. Germline V lookup: CDR1 SNHLY, CDR2 FYNNEI. The CDR3 is 16 residues long. The V gene lost 5 bases and the J gene lost 2 bases, with 17 bases spanning the gap.

The chain combines TRBV5-1 with TRBJ2-7; 7 bases fit TRBD1. CDR3 length: 14 amino acids. CDR1 and CDR2 from the germline V gene are SGHRS and YFSETQ. The junction had 4 bases not matched to a gene; V was cut back by 1 base and J by 3 bases. The DNA for the CDR3 is TGCGCCAGCAGCTTGATGGGACAGATCTACGAGCAGTACTTC. Translation gives CASSLMGQIYEQYF.

The rearrangement links TRBV19 to TRBJ2-7; 12 bases agree with TRBD2. V was clipped by 4 bases and J by 5 bases; unmatched bases: 9. CDR1 and CDR2 (germline): LNHDA, SQIVND (reference sequence). The CDR3 has 16 amino acids. CDR3 sequence (DNA): TGTGCCAGTAGTACGACTACTAGCGGGAGGTACCACGAGCAGTACTTC. This gives the protein CASSTTTSGRYHEQYF.

The chain combines TRBV10-3 with TRBJ1-2; 10 bases are a match to TRBD1. Germline V gene lookup returns CDR1 ENHRY and CDR2 SYGVKD. V lost 10 bases to trimming and J lost 7 bases; unmatched junction nucleotides: 12. CDR3 length equals 14 residues. As DNA, the CDR3 is TGTGCCACTGGGGGGAGACAGGGGGCCCCTGGCTACACCTTC. Translated, it gives CATGGRQGAPGYTF.

This clone occurred a few times. The genes are TRBV10-3 and TRBJ1-3; perhaps TRBD1 as D (6 bases). Germline V lookup: CDR1 ENHRY, CDR2 SYGVKD. Trimming cost V 10 bases and J 4 bases, with 23 bases left between them. The CDR3 covers 16 residues. The CDR3 nucleotides are TGTGCCACGGCGCCAGGAGGGGGGGGAGGCGGAAACACCATATATTTT. Its translation is CATAPGGGGGGNTIYF.

The genes are TRBV30 and TRBJ1-6; 8 nucleotides line up with TRBD1. The J segment lost 10 bases and the V segment lost 0 bases, leaving 8 bases of the junction unmatched. The CDR3 covers 15 residues. Germline assignment: CDR1 GTSNPN and CDR2 SVGIG (reference sequence). The CDR3 reads CAWSVAGGLGSPLHF. The CDR3 DNA reads as TGTGCCTGGAGTGTAGCAGGGGGCCTGGGGTCACCCCTCCACTTT.

The rearrangement uses TRBV25-1 and TRBJ1-2; D is undetermined. There are 16 residues in the CDR3. V shed 7 bases and J shed 2 bases, with 20 bases lying between them. CDR1 is MGHDK and CDR2 is SYGVNS in the germline V gene. CDR3 in amino acids: CASKNLTMSDNYGYTF. CDR3 sequence (DNA): TGTGCCAGCAAAAACCTTACTATGAGTGACAACTATGGCTACACCTTC.

This chain uses TRBV6-5 with TRBJ1-2, with 7 bases aligning to TRBD1. CDR1 is MNHEY and CDR2 is SVGAGI in the germline V gene. V was clipped by 6 bases and J by 0 bases; unmatched bases: 4. This CDR3 has 14 amino acids. The CDR3, as DNA: TGTGCCAGCAGAAAGACAGGGACTAACTATGGCTACACCTTC. This encodes CASRKTGTNYGYTF.

The V call is TRBV10-1, the J call TRBJ2-7, with 8 nucleotides matching TRBD1. The CDR3 has 13 amino acids. The V gene end was trimmed by 6 bases and the J gene end by 3 bases; junction bases not matched to a gene: 4. CDR1 and CDR2 from the germline V gene are WNHNN and SYGVQD (reference sequence). The CDR3 sequence: CASRTTGDYEQYF. The CDR3 DNA follows: TGCGCCAGCAGAACGACAGGGGACTACGAGCAGTACTTC.

This chain uses TRBV5-4 with TRBJ2-1, with a possible D match to TRBD2 (6 bases). CDR3 length: 16 residues. Looked up from germline, CDR1 is SGHNT and CDR2 is YYREEE (reference sequence). V lost 4 bases, J lost 0 bases, and 14 bases lay in between. This chain's CDR3 is CASSPGLLSSYNEQFF. Here the CDR3 DNA reads TGTGCCAGCAGCCCGGGACTCTTGAGCTCCTACAATGAGCAGTTCTTC.

V is TRBV29-1 and J is TRBJ2-5; TRBD1 aligns across 9 bases. From germline, CDR1 is SQVTM and CDR2 ANQGSEA. With V trimmed by 2 bases and J by 4 bases, 5 bases remained unmatched. This CDR3 is 14 amino acids long. The CDR3 DNA follows: TGCAGCGTTGAACCAGACAGGGGGGCAGAGACCCAGTACTTC. It encodes CSVEPDRGAETQYF.

This chain uses TRBV4-1 with TRBJ1-2; 9 bases map to TRBD1. The V gene's germline CDR1 is MGHRA and CDR2 YSYEKL. V trimming: 1 base; J trimming: 6 bases; junction bases outside the gene matches: 15. The CDR3 totals 18 residues. Written as DNA, the CDR3 is TGCGCCAGCAGCCAAGGCAACCAAGCCGGGACAGGGAAGGATGGCTACACCTTC. It codes for CASSQGNQAGTGKDGYTF.

Concerning this clone: An end of the junction differs from the germline gene, which may be a read error. The V gene is TRBV7-9, the J gene TRBJ1-4, with D maybe TRBD1 (6 bases). This CDR3 spans 18 amino acids. In germline, CDR1 is SEHNR, CDR2 FQNEAQ (reference sequence). In DNA, the CDR3 is TGTGCCGGCAGCCCCCCCCGGCCAGGGGATCGAACTAATGAAAAACTGTTTTTT. Translating it yields CAGSPPRPGDRTNEKLFF.

This sequence joins TRBV18 and TRBJ2-7; 10 nucleotides agree with TRBD1. CDR1 is KGHSH and CDR2 is LQKENI in the germline V gene. The V gene end was trimmed by 0 bases and the J gene end by 6 bases; junction bases not matched to a gene: 8. The CDR3 has 16 residues. The CDR3 loop reads CASSPPGTGVLLEQYF. CDR3 coding DNA: TGTGCCAGCTCACCACCCGGGACAGGGGTTCTTCTCGAGCAGTACTTC.

V gene TRBV7-6 combines with J gene TRBJ2-7; the D is unclear. Germline values: CDR1 SGHVS, CDR2 FNYEAQ. This CDR3 has 15 residues. V lost 4 bases, J lost 2 bases, and 15 bases lay in between. This CDR3 is CASSSPPYGTYEQYF. The CDR3 DNA reads as TGTGCCAGCAGCTCCCCCCCTTATGGCACCTACGAGCAGTACTTC.

V is TRBV18 and J is TRBJ2-7; 9 bases fit TRBD1. Per germline, CDR1 KGHSH and CDR2 LQKENI. J gave up 6 bases and V 3 bases, and 3 bases lay outside the gene matches. The CDR3 is 13 amino acids. CDR3 sequence (DNA): TGTGCCAGCTCACCGGACAGGGGAAGCGAGCAGTACTTC. It codes for CASSPDRGSEQYF.

The V call is TRBV5-6, the J call TRBJ1-3; D not resolved. Trimming removed 1 base from V and 4 bases from J, with 9 bases in between. The CDR3 totals 14 residues. Germline lookup yields CDR1 SGHDT and CDR2 YYEEEE. The CDR3 bases are TGTGCCAGCAGCTTGCCAGGCACAGGAAACACCATATATTTT. It codes for CASSLPGTGNTIYF. Together with reference TRBV5-6 and TRBJ1-3, the CDR3 gives the full variable domain: DAGVTQSPTHLIKTRGQQVTLRCSPKSGHDTVSWYQQALGQGPQFIFQYYEEEERQRGNFPDRFSGHQFPNYSSELNVNALLLGDSALYLCASSLPGTGNTIYFGEGSWLTVV.

V and J are TRBV7-2 and TRBJ2-3; the match to TRBD2 covers 7 bases. CDR1 and CDR2 (germline): SGHTA, FQGNSA. There are 18 residues in the CDR3. The ends lost 4 bases at V and 2 bases at J; junction bases unmatched: 15. Written as DNA, the CDR3 is TGTGCCAGCAGCTCGGTACCCCGGGACCTAGCGGCCACAGATACGCAGTATTTT. Translation: CASSSVPRDLAATDTQYF.

V is TRBV4-2 and J is TRBJ2-7; D is undetermined. Trimming cost V 2 bases and J 0 bases, with 8 bases left between them. Germline CDR1 LGHNA, CDR2 YNFKEQ. The CDR3 consists of 14 residues. CDR3 bases: TGTGCCAGCAGCCAAAGGCCGGACTCCTACGAGCAGTACTTC. Residues: CASSQRPDSYEQYF.